These T cell receptor beta chains were read from a single sample in a study of shared clonotypes between healthy human individuals. The data were produced by immunoSEQ multiplex PCR, yet TCRdb's version contains in-frame clones alone and is incomplete. Of 950,000 to 1,100,000 clones listed, about 74% were seen once; the top ten hold around 1.5%. Sequencing was performed on memory CD4+ T cells sorted from blood. These receptors were obtained from a man between 18 and 29 years old in good health. CDR3s include the opening cysteine and the closing phenylalanine or tryptophan. Fields, in order: clone size, V gene, CDR3 length, D gene, J gene, CDR3 protein, CDR3 DNA. The D gene is left open where the match is weak. Only part of the rows carry a size: once, few, many, or a class if the clone is expanded.

abundance: .
v_gene: TRBV5-6
len: 13
d_gene: TRBD1
j_gene: TRBJ2-7
CDR3aa: CASSPTGPHEQYF
CDR3nt: TGTGCCAGCAGCCCGACAGGGCCCCACGAGCAGTACTTC

abundance: .
v_gene: TRBV5-1
len: 14
d_gene: .
j_gene: TRBJ1-1
CDR3aa: CASSFFPMNTEAFF
CDR3nt: TGCGCCAGCAGCTTTTTCCCCATGAACACTGAAGCTTTCTTT

abundance: once
v_gene: TRBV7-9
len: 14
d_gene: TRBD1
j_gene: TRBJ1-4
CDR3aa: CATNGQGSSEKLFF
CDR3nt: TGTGCCACCAATGGACAGGGAAGCAGTGAAAAACTGTTTTTT

abundance: few
v_gene: TRBV6-1
len: 15
d_gene: .
j_gene: TRBJ2-2
CDR3aa: CASSEIGANTGELFF
CDR3nt: TGTGCCAGCAGTGAAATAGGGGCGAACACCGGGGAGCTGTTTTTT

abundance: .
v_gene: TRBV7-9
len: 15
d_gene: .
j_gene: TRBJ2-7
CDR3aa: CASSYSGLRTYEQYF
CDR3nt: TGTGCCAGCAGTTACTCCGGCCTCCGGACCTACGAGCAGTACTTC

abundance: .
v_gene: TRBV10-3
len: 15
d_gene: .
j_gene: TRBJ1-3
CDR3aa: CAISESGRTGNTIYF
CDR3nt: TGTGCCATCAGTGAGTCGGGGAGAACTGGAAACACCATATATTTT

abundance: .
v_gene: TRBV25-1
len: 16
d_gene: TRBD2
j_gene: TRBJ2-5
CDR3aa: CASSLAGGPSQETQYF
CDR3nt: TGTGCCAGCAGTCTAGCGGGGGGGCCGAGCCAAGAGACCCAGTACTTC

abundance: .
v_gene: TRBV27
len: 14
d_gene: .
j_gene: TRBJ1-2
CDR3aa: CASSEQGRDYGYTF
CDR3nt: TGTGCCAGCAGTGAACAGGGAAGGGACTATGGCTACACCTTC

abundance: .
v_gene: TRBV7-6
len: 14
d_gene: TRBD1
j_gene: TRBJ1-2
CDR3aa: CASSPETGGFGYTF
CDR3nt: TGTGCCAGCAGCCCCGAGACAGGGGGCTTTGGCTACACCTTC

abundance: .
v_gene: TRBV5-1
len: 16
d_gene: TRBD2
j_gene: TRBJ2-1
CDR3aa: CASSLVAGGSYNEQFF
CDR3nt: TGCGCCAGCAGCTTGGTAGCGGGAGGCTCCTACAATGAGCAGTTCTTC

abundance: .
v_gene: TRBV6-5
len: 15
d_gene: .
j_gene: TRBJ1-1
CDR3aa: CASSYGRTIGTEAFF
CDR3nt: TGTGCCAGCAGTTACGGCCGCACCATTGGGACTGAAGCTTTCTTT

abundance: once
v_gene: TRBV16
len: 15
d_gene: .
j_gene: TRBJ2-3
CDR3aa: CASSQARGDTDTQYF
CDR3nt: TGTGCCAGCAGCCAAGCTCGGGGAGACACAGATACGCAGTATTTT

abundance: .
v_gene: TRBV6-5
len: 16
d_gene: TRBD1
j_gene: TRBJ1-4
CDR3aa: CASSSGQTATNEKLFF
CDR3nt: TGTGCCAGCAGTTCGGGACAGACAGCAACTAATGAAAAACTGTTTTTT

abundance: .
v_gene: TRBV30
len: 19
d_gene: TRBD2
j_gene: TRBJ2-5
CDR3aa: CAWRGVALGREVHQETQYF
CDR3nt: TGTGCCTGGAGAGGAGTGGCCTTGGGACGGGAGGTACACCAAGAGACCCAGTACTTC

abundance: .
v_gene: TRBV30
len: 12
d_gene: TRBD1
j_gene: TRBJ2-7
CDR3aa: CALGQGSYEQYF
CDR3nt: TGTGCCTTGGGACAGGGATCCTACGAGCAGTACTTC

abundance: few
v_gene: TRBV27
len: 13
d_gene: .
j_gene: TRBJ1-1
CDR3aa: CASSSHTNTEAFF
CDR3nt: TGTGCCAGCAGCTCTCATACGAACACTGAAGCTTTCTTT

abundance: .
v_gene: TRBV6-1
len: 13
d_gene: .
j_gene: TRBJ2-7
CDR3aa: CASRVTGLYEQYF
CDR3nt: TGTGCCAGCAGGGTTACAGGGCTCTACGAGCAGTACTTC

abundance: .
v_gene: TRBV5-1
len: 15
d_gene: TRBD2
j_gene: TRBJ2-3
CDR3aa: CASSLVGGSTDTQYF
CDR3nt: TGCGCCAGCAGCTTGGTGGGAGGGAGCACAGATACGCAGTATTTT

abundance: few
v_gene: TRBV30
len: 15
d_gene: TRBD1
j_gene: TRBJ1-6
CDR3aa: CAWSVDRAPNSPLHF
CDR3nt: TGTGCCTGGAGTGTAGACAGGGCGCCTAATTCACCCCTCCACTTT

abundance: .
v_gene: TRBV11-2
len: 12
d_gene: .
j_gene: TRBJ2-7
CDR3aa: CASSSPQTNQYF
CDR3nt: TGTGCCAGCAGCTCCCCACAGACAAATCAGTACTTC

abundance: .
v_gene: TRBV2
len: 14
d_gene: TRBD1
j_gene: TRBJ1-2
CDR3aa: CASGGRGTDYGYTF
CDR3nt: TGTGCCAGTGGGGGCAGGGGGACCGATTATGGCTACACCTTC

abundance: .
v_gene: TRBV5-6
len: 13
d_gene: .
j_gene: TRBJ2-3
CDR3aa: CASSLASGDTQYF
CDR3nt: TGTGCCAGCAGCTTGGCCAGTGGGGATACGCAGTATTTT

abundance: .
v_gene: TRBV5-5
len: 13
d_gene: .
j_gene: TRBJ1-5
CDR3aa: CASSLESNQPQHF
CDR3nt: TGTGCCAGCAGCTTGGAAAGTAATCAGCCCCAGCATTTT

abundance: once
v_gene: TRBV19
len: 15
d_gene: .
j_gene: TRBJ1-5
CDR3aa: CASSDRTLSNQPQHF
CDR3nt: TGTGCCAGTAGTGACCGAACCCTTAGCAATCAGCCCCAGCATTTT

abundance: few
v_gene: TRBV18
len: 15
d_gene: .
j_gene: TRBJ1-5
CDR3aa: CASSPLPGSNQPQHF
CDR3nt: TGTGCCAGCTCACCACTGCCGGGAAGCAATCAGCCCCAGCATTTT

abundance: .
v_gene: TRBV5-1
len: 18
d_gene: TRBD2
j_gene: TRBJ2-1
CDR3aa: CASSSGLAGLESYNEQFF
CDR3nt: TGCGCCAGCAGCTCGGGACTAGCGGGGCTTGAATCCTACAATGAGCAGTTCTTC

abundance: .
v_gene: TRBV20-1
len: 11
d_gene: .
j_gene: TRBJ2-7
CDR3aa: CSAGAANEQYF
CDR3nt: TGCAGTGCGGGCGCTGCGAACGAGCAGTACTTC

abundance: .
v_gene: TRBV28
len: 14
d_gene: .
j_gene: TRBJ1-3
CDR3aa: CARMDKSSGNTIYF
CDR3nt: TGTGCCAGAATGGACAAGAGCTCTGGAAACACCATATATTTT

abundance: .
v_gene: TRBV2
len: 14
d_gene: .
j_gene: TRBJ2-7
CDR3aa: CASSQEGGSYEQYF
CDR3nt: TGTGCCAGCAGCCAGGAAGGCGGATCCTACGAGCAGTACTTC